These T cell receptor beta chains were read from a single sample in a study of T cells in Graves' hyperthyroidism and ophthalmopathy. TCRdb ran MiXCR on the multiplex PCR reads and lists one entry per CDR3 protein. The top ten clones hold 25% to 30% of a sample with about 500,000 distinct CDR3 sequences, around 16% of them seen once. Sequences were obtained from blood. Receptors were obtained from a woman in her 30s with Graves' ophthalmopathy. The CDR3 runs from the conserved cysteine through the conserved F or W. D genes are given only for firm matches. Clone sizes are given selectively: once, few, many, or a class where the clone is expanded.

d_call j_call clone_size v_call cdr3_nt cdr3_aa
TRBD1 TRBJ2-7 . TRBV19 TGTGCCAGTACTAGGGACAGTAGCTCCTACGAGCAGTACTTC CASTRDSSSYEQYF
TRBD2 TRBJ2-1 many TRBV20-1 TGCAGTGCTAGAGTCCCCTTGGACTTAGCGGGAGGTTTTGACAATGAGCAGTTCTTC CSARVPLDLAGGFDNEQFF
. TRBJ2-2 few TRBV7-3 TGTGCCAGCAGCTCGCTCATTGCCGGGGAGCTGTTTTTT CASSSLIAGELFF
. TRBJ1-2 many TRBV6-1 TGTGCCAGCCGGGAGCAGACCTATGGCTACACCTTC CASREQTYGYTF
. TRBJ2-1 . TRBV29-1 TGCAGCGCCCTCCCACCGGGATCCTACAATGAGCAGTTCTTC CSALPPGSYNEQFF
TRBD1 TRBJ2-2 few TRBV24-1 TGTGCCACCAGTGAGTTTGAGGGACAGCCCACCGGGGAGCTGTTTTTT CATSEFEGQPTGELFF
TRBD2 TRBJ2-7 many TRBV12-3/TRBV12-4 TGTGCCAGCAGCTCCCTTGGCGGGAGAAACCCCGAGCAGTACTTC CASSSLGGRNPEQYF
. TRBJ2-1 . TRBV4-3 TGCGCCAGCAGCCAAGATACAGCGGCGAAGAGGACTGAGCAATTCTTC CASSQDTAAKRTEQFF
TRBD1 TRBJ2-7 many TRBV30 TGTGCCTGGAAAACAGACAGGGGAGAGCAGTACTTC CAWKTDRGEQYF
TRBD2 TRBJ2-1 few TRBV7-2 TGTGCCAGCAGCTTCTCCCGACTAGCGGGAGGGTTGAAGCAGAGACCCAATGAGCAGTTCTTC CASSFSRLAGGLKQRPNEQFF
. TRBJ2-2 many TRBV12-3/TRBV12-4 TGTGCCAGCAGTCCGGACCATCCGCGGACCGGGGAGCTGTTTTTT CASSPDHPRTGELFF
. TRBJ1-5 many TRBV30 TGTGCCTGGAAGATCTACATTATCCCAGCCAATCAGCCCCAGCATTTT CAWKIYIIPANQPQHF
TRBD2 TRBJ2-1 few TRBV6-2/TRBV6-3 TGTGCCAGCAGACGGGGGGGGCTAGCGGGAGTATTGGAGCAGTTCTTC CASRRGGLAGVLEQFF
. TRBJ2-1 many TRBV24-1 TGTGCCACCAGTGATCCCCAGGGGACCTACAATGAGCAGTTCTTC CATSDPQGTYNEQFF
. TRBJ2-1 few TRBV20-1 TGCAGTGCTAGTAGTAACTCCTACAATGAGCAGTTCTTC CSASSNSYNEQFF
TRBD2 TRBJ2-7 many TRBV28 TGTGCCAGCAGTTTAGCGGGAGAACGTTACGAGCAGTACTTC CASSLAGERYEQYF
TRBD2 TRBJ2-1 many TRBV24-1 TGTGCCACCAGTGACCGGGACTGGGGAAGGACTAGCGGTTTGGATGAGCAGTTCTTC CATSDRDWGRTSGLDEQFF
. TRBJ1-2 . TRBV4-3 TGCGCCAGCAGCCAAGGGTCTGGCAGGCCCTTAGGTGGCTACACCTTC CASSQGSGRPLGGYTF
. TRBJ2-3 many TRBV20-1 TGCAGTGCGCGTTACAACCCCGGGTCAGATACGCAGTATTTT CSARYNPGSDTQYF
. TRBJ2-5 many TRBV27 TGTGCCAGCAGTTTGGTGGTGGGAGAGACCCAGTACTTC CASSLVVGETQYF
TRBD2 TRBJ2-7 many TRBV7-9 TGTGCCAGCAGCTTTGGACTAGCGGGAGACCACGAGCAGTACTTC CASSFGLAGDHEQYF
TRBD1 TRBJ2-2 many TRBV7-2 TGTGCCAGCAGCAACCGCCTCAGGGGGACCGTCAACACCGGGGAGCTGTTTTTT CASSNRLRGTVNTGELFF
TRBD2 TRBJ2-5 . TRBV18 TGTGCCAGCTCACCAGGACTAGCGGGAGGCTACCAAGAGACCCAGTACTTC CASSPGLAGGYQETQYF
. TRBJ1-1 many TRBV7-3 TGTGCCAGCAGCTTAAGGTCCCCGAGGAACACTGAAGCTTTCTTT CASSLRSPRNTEAFF
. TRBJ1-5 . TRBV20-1 TGCAGTGCTAGTTATTGGACAGCGAGCAATCAGCCCCAGCATTTT CSASYWTASNQPQHF
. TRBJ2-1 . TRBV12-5 TGTGCTAGTGCCTGGACCGTTGTAGCCTACAATGAGCAGTTCTTC CASAWTVVAYNEQFF
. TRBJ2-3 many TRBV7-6 TGTGCCAGCAGCTACACCTCATTGGAAGGCACAGATACGCAGTATTTT CASSYTSLEGTDTQYF
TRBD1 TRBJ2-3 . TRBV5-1 TGCGCCAGCAGATATTATACGGGACAGGGACTTTCTACTGGGGATACGCAGTATTTT CASRYYTGQGLSTGDTQYF
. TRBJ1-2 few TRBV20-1 TGCAGTGCCAGCGGGGGGATCAACTATGGCTACACCTTC CSASGGINYGYTF
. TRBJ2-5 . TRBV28 TGTGCCAGCAGCCAGCAGGGTCTCGGAGAGATCCAGTACTTC CASSQQGLGEIQYF
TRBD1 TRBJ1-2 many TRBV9 TGTGCCAGCCACCGGACAGGGCTAAACTATGGCTACACCTTC CASHRTGLNYGYTF
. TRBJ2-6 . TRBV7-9 TGTGCCAGCAGCTTAGCAAGGGGCGTTGGGGCCAACGTCCTGACTTTC CASSLARGVGANVLTF
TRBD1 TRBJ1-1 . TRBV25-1 TGTGCCAGCAGTAGGACAGGGCTGGACACTGAAGCTTTCTTT CASSRTGLDTEAFF
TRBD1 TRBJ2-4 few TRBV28 TGTGCCAGCAGTCCAAACAGGGGGCTGCTGGACATTCAGTACTTC CASSPNRGLLDIQYF
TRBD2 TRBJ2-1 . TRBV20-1 TGCAGTGCTTCCCGGGGAACTGGCGGGAGTAGGAATGAGCAGTTCTTC CSASRGTGGSRNEQFF
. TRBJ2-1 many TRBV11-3 TGTGCCAGCAGCCCAACTAAGTACAATGAGCAGTTCTTC CASSPTKYNEQFF
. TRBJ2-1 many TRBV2 TGTGCCAGCAGTGTATTGGATGAGCAGTTCTTC CASSVLDEQFF
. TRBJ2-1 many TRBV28 TGTGCCAGCAGTTTACCGGGGTCCTACAATGAGCAGTTCTTC CASSLPGSYNEQFF
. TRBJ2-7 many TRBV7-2 TGTGCCAGCAGCTTGGGAAGGGGCAGGAACGAGCAGTACTTC CASSLGRGRNEQYF
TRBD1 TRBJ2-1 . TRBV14 TGTGCCAGCAGCGCAAGGGGGCTAGTGCACTACAATGAGCAGTTCTTC CASSARGLVHYNEQFF
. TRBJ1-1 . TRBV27 TGTGCCAGCAGTCCCCTCCTGGTGGGAGGCCCTGCTGTGGCTTTCTTT CASSPLLVGGPAVAFF
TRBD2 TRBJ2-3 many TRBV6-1 TGTGCCAGCGGCAATGGGGCTAGCGGGAGGCCGCCGTTGGATACGCAGTATTTT CASGNGASGRPPLDTQYF
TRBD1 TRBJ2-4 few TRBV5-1 TGCGCCAGCAGCTATGGGACAGGGGGCAAAAACATTCAGTACTTC CASSYGTGGKNIQYF
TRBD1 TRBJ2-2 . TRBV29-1 TGCAGCGTCACACTCCGGACAGGGGGCGGGGAGCTGTTTTTT CSVTLRTGGGELFF
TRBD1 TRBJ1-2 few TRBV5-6 TGTGCCAGCAGCCCACAGGGGTACTATGGCTACACCTTC CASSPQGYYGYTF
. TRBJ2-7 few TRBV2 TGTGCCAGCAGGGGGCTAGCGCCCTTAGGGGAGCAGTACTTC CASRGLAPLGEQYF
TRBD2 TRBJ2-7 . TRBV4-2 TGTGCCAGCAGCCAAAACGGTTACGAACTAGCGGGATTCAACGAGCAGTACTTC CASSQNGYELAGFNEQYF
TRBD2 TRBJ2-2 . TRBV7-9 TGTGCCAGCAGTCGTGGACTAGCGGGGGTAGGGCCGAACACCGGGGAGCTGTTTTTT CASSRGLAGVGPNTGELFF
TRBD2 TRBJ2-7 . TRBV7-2 TGTGCCAGCAGCCCTAGCGGAATCGCCTACGAGCAGTACTTC CASSPSGIAYEQYF
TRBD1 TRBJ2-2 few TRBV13 TGTGCCAGCAGCCCGACTACCCCGGGCCCCGGGACAGTAAACACCGGGGAGCTGTTTTTT CASSPTTPGPGTVNTGELFF
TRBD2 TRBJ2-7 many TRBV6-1 TGTGCCAGCAATAAGCGGGGAAGCTCCTACGAGCAGTACTTC CASNKRGSSYEQYF
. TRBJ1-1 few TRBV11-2 TGTGCCAGCAGCTTAGTCGGTAGGTGGATGTTCGGAGCTTTCTTT CASSLVGRWMFGAFF